This T cell receptor beta chain is from a study of PD-L1 blockade in urothelial cancer. Documented time point: pretreatment peripheral blood. There are 14 residues in the CDR3. V gave up 1 base and J gave up 8 bases, with 17 bases separating them. CDR1 is GTSNPN, CDR2 SVGIG, per germline (reference sequence). Synthetic TCR analog templates were spiked into each PCR. Profiled with immunoSEQ multiplex PCR; TCRdb holds only in-frame clones, not every one. The sample includes tens of thousands of clones, 90% of them seen just once. The clonotype originates from a man aged 55 to 70 with urothelial cancer. The rearrangement joins TRBV30 to TRBJ1-2; D might be TRBD1 (6 bases). Sequences were derived from PBMCs, sampled around atezolizumab (anti-PD-L1) treatment. The CDR3 here is CAWSAHQQGRGYTF. CDR3 bases: TGTGCCTGGAGTGCTCACCAACAGGGAAGGGGCTACACCTTC. Full variable domain (outside the CDR3, taken from reference TRBV30 and TRBJ1-2): SQTIHQWPATLVQPVGSPLSLECTVEGTSNPNLYWYRQAAGRGLQLLFYSVGIGQISSEVPQNLSASRPQDRQFILSSKKLLLSDSGFYLCAWSAHQQGRGYTFGSGTRLTVV.